These 26 T cell receptor beta chains came from one sample sequenced in a study of neoadjuvant anti-PD-1 for oral cavity cancer. The time point was: after neoadjuvant nivolumab, at surgical resection. Using immunoSEQ multiplex PCR, the repertoire was profiled, and TCRdb retains in-frame clones only, with some absent. In the table there are 37,000 or so clones, more than 35% of which are singletons. Sequencing was performed on tumor tissue, taken after nivolumab (anti-PD-1) treatment. These receptor sequences come from a person aged 35-79 years with oral cavity squamous cell carcinoma.

The rearrangement joins TRBV2 to TRBJ2-2; D unresolved. This CDR3 region has 14 residues. Trimming left V 1 base short and J 2 bases short, with 5 bases between. CDR1 SNHLY and CDR2 FYNNEI come from the germline V gene. As DNA, the CDR3 is TGTGCCAGCAGTGAAGGATTCAACACCGGGGAGCTGTTTTTT. Its protein product is CASSEGFNTGELFF. The full variable domain, completed using reference TRBV2 and TRBJ2-2, is EPEVTQTPSHQVTQMGQEVILRCVPISNHLYFYWYRQILGQKVEFLVSFYNNEISEKSEIFDDQFSVERPDGSNFTLKIRSTKLEDSAMYFCASSEGFNTGELFFGEGSRLTVL.

The rearrangement uses TRBV7-6 and TRBJ2-5, with D uncertain. V gave up 2 bases and J gave up 4 bases, with 8 bases separating them. Per germline, CDR1 SGHVS and CDR2 FNYEAQ. The CDR3 has 13 amino acids. The CDR3 nucleotides are TGTGCCAGCAGCTTAACGGATCGAGAGACCCAGTACTTC. Translation: CASSLTDRETQYF.

This clone was found a few times. V is TRBV5-4 and J is TRBJ2-1; 7 bases agree with TRBD2. Germline V gene data show CDR1 as SGHNT and CDR2 as YYREEE (reference sequence). After removal of 0 bases from V and 9 bases from J, the junction contained 12 bases not matched to a gene. The CDR3 is made up of 16 amino acids. The CDR3 protein is CASSLARGGSSGEQFF. The CDR3 DNA reads as TGTGCCAGCAGCTTGGCTCGTGGCGGGAGTTCAGGTGAGCAGTTCTTC.

In its sample, this clone was seen a few times. The chain has TRBV7-6 and TRBJ2-2; D not resolved. Germline V gene data show CDR1 as SGHVS and CDR2 as FNYEAQ. This CDR3 contains 17 residues. Trimming cost V 1 base and J 0 bases, with 12 bases left between them. The CDR3 DNA reads TGTGCCAGCAGCTTAGGTAACAGTCCGACGAACACCGGGGAGCTGTTTTTT. Translating gives CASSLGNSPTNTGELFF.

V gene TRBV7-6 combines with J gene TRBJ2-3; D not resolved. Germline lookup yields CDR1 SGHVS and CDR2 FNYEAQ. The ends were cut back, 4 bases at V and 0 bases at J, with 14 bases in the middle. There are 16 residues in the CDR3. CDR3 amino acids: CASSSVLDGSTDTQYF. In DNA, the CDR3 is TGTGCCAGCAGCTCTGTATTGGACGGAAGCACAGATACGCAGTATTTT.

V gene TRBV6-1 combines with J gene TRBJ2-7; D is unclear. Germline CDR1 reads MNHNS; CDR2 reads SASEGT. The CDR3 consists of 15 residues. The V gene lost 1 base and the J gene lost 6 bases, with 16 bases spanning the gap. CDR3 DNA: TGTGCCAGCAGTGAAGAGCTAGACCAATGGTTCGAGCAGTACTTC. Its translation is CASSEELDQWFEQYF.

The chain combines TRBV11-3 with TRBJ2-7; 8 bases are shared with TRBD1. The CDR3 covers 14 residues. Germline loops: CDR1 SGHNT, CDR2 YENEEA. Losses at the gene ends were 5 bases for V and 2 bases for J; bases not matched to a gene: 5. CDR3 nucleotide sequence: TGTGCCAGCAGCATAGGGACAGGCCCCTACGAGCAGTACTTC. Encoded protein: CASSIGTGPYEQYF.

This clone was detected ten times or more. The chain uses TRBV5-4 and TRBJ1-3, with D possibly being TRBD1 (5 bases). The CDR3 covers 15 residues. V lost 0 bases to trimming and J lost 4 bases, with 11 bases between them. The germline V gene has CDR1 SGHNT and CDR2 YYREEE (reference sequence). The CDR3 protein is CASSLGGVGGNTIYF. The CDR3 DNA reads as TGTGCCAGCAGCTTGGGGGGGGTCGGAGGAAACACCATATATTTT.

This clone was detected many times. The chain uses TRBV5-1 and TRBJ1-5; 8 bases agree with TRBD1. Germline V gene sequence: CDR1 SGHRS, CDR2 YFSETQ. The CDR3 covers 15 residues. Trimming at V came to 4 bases and at J to 1 base, leaving 4 bases not matched to a gene. CDR3 DNA: TGCGCCAGCAGCGTACAGGGGGACAGCAATCAGCCCCAGCATTTT. Its protein product is CASSVQGDSNQPQHF.

Only one count was recorded for this clone. This chain links TRBV5-1 with TRBJ2-1, with 11 nucleotides matching TRBD2. Losses at the gene ends were 4 bases for V and 5 bases for J; bases not matched to a gene: 5. The length of the CDR3 is 15 residues. Germline CDR1 SGHRS, CDR2 YFSETQ. DNA for the CDR3: TGCGCCAGCAGCCCCCTAGCGGGGGGAAACAATGAGCAGTTCTTC. Its translation: CASSPLAGGNNEQFF. Full variable domain (missing parts from reference TRBV5-1 and TRBJ2-1): KAGVTQTPRYLIKTRGQQVTLSCSPISGHRSVSWYQQTPGQGLQFLFEYFSETQRNKGNFPGRFSGRQFSNSRSEMNVSTLELGDSALYLCASSPLAGGNNEQFFGPGTRLTVL.

V usage is TRBV30 and J usage is TRBJ1-1, with a tentative D call TRBD1 (6 bases). CDR3 length: 13 amino acids. The germline gives CDR1 GTSNPN, CDR2 SVGIG (reference sequence). Trimming stripped 0 bases from V and 5 bases from J, with 10 bases between. CDR3 in DNA: TGTGCCTGGAGTGTCCAGGGGATAACTGAAGCTTTCTTT. Protein product: CAWSVQGITEAFF.

This clone was counted between two and nine times. The V call is TRBV5-1, the J call TRBJ2-2; 9 nucleotides match TRBD1. Losses at the gene ends were 1 base for V and 4 bases for J; bases not matched to a gene: 8. There are 17 residues in the CDR3. Germline values: CDR1 SGHRS, CDR2 YFSETQ. The DNA of the CDR3 is TGCGCCAGCAGCTTGACCTCCGGGACAGGGAGCACCGGGGAGCTGTTTTTT. Amino acids: CASSLTSGTGSTGELFF. Full variable domain (missing parts from reference TRBV5-1 and TRBJ2-2): KAGVTQTPRYLIKTRGQQVTLSCSPISGHRSVSWYQQTPGQGLQFLFEYFSETQRNKGNFPGRFSGRQFSNSRSEMNVSTLELGDSALYLCASSLTSGTGSTGELFFGEGSRLTVL.

This chain uses TRBV6-5 with TRBJ2-5; D possibly corresponds to TRBD2 (6 bases). V dropped 6 bases and J dropped 2 bases, with 10 bases sitting between them. CDR1 and CDR2 from the germline V gene are MNHEY and SVGAGI. There are 13 residues in the CDR3. This CDR3 reads CASSQTRQETQYF. Here the CDR3 DNA reads TGTGCCAGCAGCCAGACTAGACAAGAGACCCAGTACTTC.

This clone was counted a few times. The V gene is TRBV6-6, the J gene TRBJ1-1; no clear D. Trimming took off 0 bases at V and 2 bases at J, with 4 bases between the two ends. Per germline, CDR1 MNHNY and CDR2 SVGAGI (reference sequence). The CDR3 has 13 amino acids. Written as DNA, the CDR3 is TGTGCCAGCAGTTACTCTTTCAACACTGAAGCTTTCTTT. It translates to CASSYSFNTEAFF.

By share of the sample, this clone is medium-sized. The genes are TRBV6-5 and TRBJ1-2, with unresolved D. The CDR3 runs to 15 residues. The V end was cut by 4 bases, the J end by 0 bases, with 12 bases between. Looked up from germline, CDR1 is MNHEY and CDR2 is SVGAGI. In DNA, the CDR3 is TGTGCCAGCAGTTTCAAACAATTCGCTAACTATGGCTACACCTTC. It is translated as CASSFKQFANYGYTF.

The chain links TRBV5-6 to TRBJ2-3; D not resolved. The germline gives CDR1 SGHDT, CDR2 YYEEEE. The CDR3 has 15 amino acids. Trimming took off 2 bases at V and 6 bases at J, with 16 bases between the two ends. The CDR3 is CASSFLGLEVDTQYF. CDR3 nucleotides: TGTGCCAGCAGCTTCCTAGGTCTCGAGGTGGATACGCAGTATTTT.

The V and J genes are TRBV7-6 and TRBJ2-3, with TRBD2 identical over 9 bases. CDR1 is SGHVS, CDR2 FNYEAQ, per germline. After removal of 2 bases from V and 4 bases from J, the junction contained 1 base not matched to a gene. This CDR3 is 14 amino acids long. The CDR3 coding sequence is TGTGCCAGCAGCTTACGCGGGAGGGCAGATACGCAGTATTTT. Protein: CASSLRGRADTQYF. Combining the CDR3 with reference TRBV7-6 and TRBJ2-3 gives the whole variable domain GAGVSQSPRYKVTKRGQDVALRCDPISGHVSLYWYRQALGQGPEFLTYFNYEAQQDKSGLPNDRFSAERPEGSISTLTIQRTEQRDSAMYRCASSLRGRADTQYFGPGTRLTVL.

The chain is built from TRBV5-4 and TRBJ2-7, with D possibly matching TRBD1 (5 bases). Germline V gene data show CDR1 as SGHNT and CDR2 as YYREEE (reference sequence). The CDR3 is made up of 15 amino acids. The germline V and J ends were trimmed by 0 bases and 0 bases, with 10 bases remaining between them. CDR3 loop: CASSLEQENSYEQYF. CDR3 coding DNA: TGTGCCAGCAGCTTGGAACAGGAAAACTCCTACGAGCAGTACTTC.

This clone was picked up one time. V usage is TRBV29-1 and J usage is TRBJ1-1, with D unresolved. CDR1 SQVTM and CDR2 ANQGSEA come from the germline V gene. The CDR3 is made up of 10 amino acids. Trimming stripped 4 bases from V and 5 bases from J, with 5 bases between. As DNA, the CDR3 is TGCAGCGTTGGGGGAACTGAAGCTTTCTTT. It encodes CSVGGTEAFF.

This clone was recorded a few times. The chain employs TRBV10-3 and TRBJ2-7; 9 bases map to TRBD1. Unmatched junction bases numbered 9, after V lost 10 bases and J lost 2 bases. Germline CDR1 reads ENHRY; CDR2 reads SYGVKD. CDR3 length: 14 residues. The CDR3 protein is CASNRGLGAYEQYF. The CDR3 DNA follows: TGTGCCAGCAACAGGGGGCTGGGAGCCTACGAGCAGTACTTC.

This clone has just a few counts. This chain links TRBV5-1 with TRBJ2-7; no clear D gene. Germline V gene lookup returns CDR1 SGHRS and CDR2 YFSETQ. The CDR3 contains 14 residues. V lost 3 bases and J 3 bases, leaving 13 bases between the germline ends. The CDR3 sequence is CASSSSPEFYEQYF. In nucleotides, the CDR3 is TGCGCCAGCAGCTCATCCCCGGAGTTCTACGAGCAGTACTTC.

A few counts support this clone. V and J are TRBV11-2 and TRBJ1-2, with D uncertain. Germline V gene data show CDR1 as SGHAT and CDR2 as FQNNGV. The germline V and J ends were trimmed by 1 base and 4 bases, with 13 bases remaining between them. The CDR3 loop spans 15 amino acids. This CDR3 is CASSLGRSLVYGYTF. The DNA of the CDR3 is TGTGCCAGCAGCTTAGGACGATCATTGGTCTATGGCTACACCTTC.

This clone was recorded at least ten times. The chain carries TRBV7-9 and TRBJ1-2; D perhaps matches TRBD1 (5 bases). Germline V gives CDR1 SEHNR, CDR2 FQNEAQ (reference sequence). The CDR3 sequence is 14 residues long. Trimming shortened V by 4 bases and J by 2 bases, and 11 bases separated the two germline ends. The CDR3 reads CASSSWGGNYGYTF. The CDR3 DNA reads TGTGCCAGCAGCTCCTGGGGGGGAAACTATGGCTACACCTTC.

This clone showed up just a few times. The V and J genes are TRBV7-9 and TRBJ1-2; D is uncertain. Germline loops: CDR1 SEHNR, CDR2 FQNEAQ (reference sequence). The CDR3 contains 12 residues. V gave up 3 bases and J gave up 5 bases, with 7 bases separating them. CDR3 sequence: CASSFGEYGYTF. The DNA of the CDR3 is TGTGCCAGCAGCTTCGGAGAATATGGCTACACCTTC. The entire variable domain, with the rest obtained from reference TRBV7-9 and TRBJ1-2, is as follows: DTGVSQNPRHKITKRGQNVTFRCDPISEHNRLYWYRQTLGQGPEFLTYFQNEAQLEKSRLLSDRFSAERPKGSFSTLEIQRTEQGDSAMYLCASSFGEYGYTFGSGTRLTVV.

There are a few counts of this clone. This sequence joins TRBV19 and TRBJ1-6; 7 nucleotides line up with TRBD1. Trimming removed 4 bases from V and 7 bases from J; junction bases left unmatched: 4. CDR1 is LNHDA and CDR2 is SQIVND in the germline V gene (reference sequence). The CDR3 is 14 amino acids. The CDR3 DNA follows: TGTGCCAGTAGTACGGGACAGCAAAATTCACCCCTCCACTTT. This sequence encodes CASSTGQQNSPLHF.

The chain couples TRBV30 to TRBJ2-1, with D possibly TRBD2 on 6 matching bases. V was clipped by 4 bases and J by 7 bases, with 14 bases between them. The CDR3 extends over 13 amino acids. CDR1 is GTSNPN, CDR2 SVGIG, per germline (reference sequence). The CDR3 bases are TGTGCCTGGAACAACCTTCGGGGGAATGAGCAGTTCTTC. It codes for CAWNNLRGNEQFF.